These 16 T cell receptor beta chains were sequenced from one sample in a study of blood T cell repertoires in COVID-19. Generated by immunoSEQ multiplex PCR, the TCRdb table keeps only in-frame clones and is missing some. Of fewer than 250,000 clones in the sample, 83% were seen once. Sequenced material: peripheral blood. These receptors originate from a woman between 35 and 50 years old with active or convalescent COVID-19.

The chain carries TRBV7-3 and TRBJ2-1; 9 bases are a match to TRBD1. CDR1 is SGHTA, CDR2 FQGTGA, per germline. J gave up 6 bases and V 6 bases, and 9 bases lay outside the gene matches. This CDR3 is 15 amino acids long. CDR3 loop: CASRPAGTGLNEQFF. CDR3 coding DNA: TGTGCCAGCAGGCCGGCCGGGACAGGGCTCAATGAGCAGTTCTTC. The full variable domain, rest sourced from reference TRBV7-3 and TRBJ2-1, is GAGVSQTPSNKVTEKGKYVELRCDPISGHTALYWYRQSLGQGPEFLIYFQGTGAADDSGLPNDRFFAVRPEGSVSTLKIQRTERGDSAVYLCASRPAGTGLNEQFFGPGTRLTVL.

The chain has TRBV30 and TRBJ2-1; 13 bases agree with TRBD2. Germline V gives CDR1 GTSNPN, CDR2 SVGIG (reference sequence). The V and J ends lost 5 bases and 10 bases, in that order; junction bases with no gene match: 5. The CDR3 loop spans 13 amino acids. The CDR3 region is CAWSLAGGSEQFF. The CDR3 nucleotides are TGTGCCTGGTCACTAGCGGGGGGGTCCGAGCAGTTCTTC.

The J gene is TRBJ2-1, the V gene TRBV30; perhaps TRBD2 as D (6 bases). Germline CDR1 and CDR2: GTSNPN and SVGIG (reference sequence). V was trimmed by 0 bases and J by 7 bases, leaving 13 bases between them. The CDR3 has 14 amino acids. This chain's CDR3 is CAWSVTGVGNEQFF. Here the CDR3 DNA reads TGTGCCTGGAGTGTAACGGGAGTTGGGAATGAGCAGTTCTTC.

V and J are TRBV10-2 and TRBJ2-2; a weak D match, TRBD2 (6 bases). Per the germline V gene, CDR1 is WSHSY and CDR2 is SAAADI. Trimming removed 8 bases at V and 1 base at J, with 11 bases between. The CDR3 contains 14 residues. The CDR3 sequence is CASDRGWNTGELFF. CDR3 in DNA: TGCGCCAGCGACCGGGGGTGGAACACCGGGGAGCTGTTTTTT.

The count of this clone is one. The chain combines TRBV6-1 with TRBJ2-7, with D perhaps matching TRBD1 (7 bases). Trimming removed 3 bases at V and 0 bases at J, with 15 bases between. In germline, CDR1 is MNHNS, CDR2 SASEGT. This CDR3 comprises 16 residues. The DNA for the CDR3 is TGTGCCAGCAGTGATCAGGGGGGTAGGGGCTCCTACGAGCAGTACTTC. It codes for CASSDQGGRGSYEQYF.

The rearrangement joins TRBV28 to TRBJ2-6; D is perhaps TRBD1 (5 bases). Trimming removed 2 bases at V and 2 bases at J, with 7 bases between. Germline loops: CDR1 MDHEN, CDR2 SYDVKM. This CDR3 contains 15 residues. CDR3 sequence (DNA): TGTGCCAGCAGTTTAGTGGGGCCTGGGGCCAACGTCCTGACTTTC. Protein: CASSLVGPGANVLTF. The full variable domain, its missing parts supplied by reference TRBV28 and TRBJ2-6, is DVKVTQSSRYLVKRTGEKVFLECVQDMDHENMFWYRQDPGLGLRLIYFSYDVKMKEKGDIPEGYSVSREKKERFSLILESASTNQTSMYLCASSLVGPGANVLTFGAGSRLTVL.

This clone was observed a handful of times. The chain joins TRBV16 to TRBJ1-5; D perhaps matches TRBD1 (5 bases). This CDR3 has 16 amino acids. Trimming stripped 4 bases from V and 0 bases from J, with 13 bases between. Per the germline V gene, CDR1 is KGHSY and CDR2 is FQNENV. CDR3 residues: CASSRTTDLSNQPQHF. CDR3 sequence (DNA): TGTGCCAGCAGCCGAACGACAGATCTTAGCAATCAGCCCCAGCATTTT.

This clone was seen a single time. The rearrangement links TRBV24-1 to TRBJ2-1; TRBD2 aligns across 7 bases. The CDR3 extends over 17 amino acids. V shed 1 base, J shed 3 bases, and the junction held 8 bases outside the gene matches. The germline V gene has CDR1 KGHDR and CDR2 SFDVKD. CDR3 residues: CATSDFSTSVIYNEQFF. For the CDR3, the DNA is TGTGCCACCAGTGATTTCAGTACTAGCGTAATCTACAATGAGCAGTTCTTC.

The chain joins TRBV6-5 to TRBJ2-3; 7 nucleotides line up with TRBD1. Looked up from germline, CDR1 is MNHEY and CDR2 is SVGAGI. V lost 6 bases, J lost 2 bases, and 8 bases stayed unmatched. This CDR3 has 15 amino acids. This CDR3 reads CASSSTGTHTDTQYF. DNA for the CDR3: TGTGCCAGCAGCTCGACAGGGACCCACACAGATACGCAGTATTTT.

The DNA for the CDR3 is TGTGCCAGCACCTACAGCGGCAACACTGAAGCTTTCTTT. Translation gives CASTYSGNTEAFF. The rearrangement joins TRBV6-6 to TRBJ1-1; no firm D call. The germline V gene encodes CDR1 MNHNY and CDR2 SVGAGI (reference sequence). The CDR3 is 13 amino acids. V was clipped by 7 bases and J by 2 bases, with 11 bases between them.

V usage is TRBV28 and J usage is TRBJ2-5, with D possibly TRBD1 on 6 matching bases. CDR3 size: 14 residues. Trimming left V 5 bases short and J 4 bases short, with 14 bases between. Germline-derived CDR1 and CDR2 are MDHEN and SYDVKM. The CDR3 region is CASSRSGVRETQYF. The CDR3, as DNA: TGTGCCAGCAGTAGGTCAGGGGTGAGAGAGACCCAGTACTTC.

The CDR3, as DNA: TGTGCCAGCAGTGTTACAGGGAACACTGAAGCTTTCTTT. Translation gives CASSVTGNTEAFF. The chain combines TRBV2 with TRBJ1-1; D might be TRBD1 (5 bases). CDR1 SNHLY and CDR2 FYNNEI come from the germline V gene. The V end lost 4 bases, the J end lost 1 base, and 7 bases lay between the germline ends. The CDR3 runs to 13 residues.

A word on this clone: The DNA is left out, because the CDR3 cannot be placed on it with certainty; the CDR3 is given as TCRdb lists it. The chain links TRBV5-1 to TRBJ1-4; the DNA was not used to check the table's D call, TRBD1. CDR1 and CDR2 (germline): SGHRS, YFSETQ. 13 amino acids form the CDR3, both terminal residues included. This chain's CDR3 is CASSDVGQGNAFF.

This chain connects TRBV2 to TRBJ2-2; 10 bases are a match to TRBD1. CDR1 is SNHLY and CDR2 is FYNNEI in the germline V gene. The CDR3 is 18 residues long. Germline trimming cut 0 bases from V and 2 bases from J; bases unmatched to any gene: 6. The CDR3 region is CASSEAQGQGDNTGELFF. The CDR3 bases are TGTGCCAGCAGTGAAGCGCAAGGACAGGGGGACAACACCGGGGAGCTGTTTTTT.

This clone was seen a few times. The V and J genes are TRBV28 and TRBJ1-2; possible D gene TRBD1, 5 bases. Germline lookup yields CDR1 MDHEN and CDR2 SYDVKM. The germline V and J ends were trimmed by 5 bases and 3 bases, with 16 bases remaining between them. This CDR3 is 15 amino acids long. CDR3 residues: CASSIGTSVHYGYTF. The CDR3 nucleotides are TGTGCCAGCAGTATCGGGACTTCAGTCCACTATGGCTACACCTTC.

The V gene is TRBV6-5, the J gene TRBJ2-3; maybe TRBD2 (5 bases). Trimming left V 5 bases short and J 11 bases short, with 14 bases between. The CDR3 runs 12 residues. Germline CDR1 MNHEY, CDR2 SVGAGI. For the CDR3, the DNA is TGTGCCAGCAGTCGAACGTTCGGGGAGCAGTATTTT. Its translation: CASSRTFGEQYF.